Listed below are T cell receptor beta chains from one sample, sequenced in a study of follicular helper T cells after annual influenza vaccination. Clones were read by immunoSEQ multiplex PCR, and TCRdb kept only the in-frame ones, dropping some. The sample contains 8,000 to 8,500 clones, roughly 82% of which appear only once. The sequenced sample was CXCR5+ CD38- circulating T follicular helper cells from blood, obtained on the day of influenza vaccination. These TCRs come from an adult who received the influenza vaccine. Each CDR3 is given with its conserved first and last residue. Fields, in order: D gene, V gene, J gene, clone size, CDR3 protein, CDR3 DNA. The D gene is left open where the match is weak. Size values are once, few and many counts, or a class for expanded clones, and some rows have none.

.	TRBV6-1	TRBJ1-2	.	CASSDAGRVYGYTF	TGTGCCAGCAGTGATGCGGGGAGGGTCTATGGCTACACCTTC
.	TRBV9	TRBJ2-4	.	CASSLFGGGSAKNIQYF	TGTGCCAGCAGCCTCTTCGGTGGGGGGTCTGCCAAAAACATTCAGTACTTC
TRBD1	TRBV9	TRBJ1-1	.	CASSVEIPSQGAKTEAFF	TGTGCCAGCAGCGTAGAAATCCCCTCACAGGGGGCGAAAACTGAAGCTTTCTTT
TRBD2	TRBV28	TRBJ2-5	.	CASRLRTSPRETQYF	TGTGCCAGCAGATTAAGGACTAGCCCTCGGGAGACCCAGTACTTC
TRBD2	TRBV5-6	TRBJ2-1	.	CASRILSGANSYNEQFF	TGTGCCAGCAGGATATTAAGCGGGGCTAACTCCTACAATGAGCAGTTCTTC
.	TRBV7-6	TRBJ2-1	.	CASSLPGGTYNEQFF	TGTGCCAGCAGCTTACCGGGGGGCACCTACAATGAGCAGTTCTTC
.	TRBV7-9	TRBJ1-6	.	CASSLSGQISPLHF	TGTGCCAGCAGCTTAAGTGGACAGATTTCACCCCTCCACTTT
.	TRBV7-2	TRBJ1-2	.	CASSSGRVRYGYTF	TGTGCCAGCAGCTCGGGCCGAGTTCGATATGGCTACACCTTC
.	TRBV19	TRBJ2-1	.	CASSMRQGHNEQFF	TGTGCCAGTAGTATGAGGCAGGGCCACAATGAGCAGTTCTTC
TRBD1	TRBV27	TRBJ2-5	.	CASSLPPTGGVLGKETQYF	TGTGCCAGCAGTTTACCCCCGACAGGGGGGGTCCTAGGAAAAGAGACCCAGTACTTC
.	TRBV15	TRBJ1-4	.	CATSRDSYEKLFF	TGTGCCACCAGCAGAGATAGTTATGAAAAACTGTTTTTT
.	TRBV6-1	TRBJ2-1	.	CAIRGAVYNEQFF	TGTGCCATAAGGGGGGCAGTGTACAATGAGCAGTTCTTC
.	TRBV1	TRBJ1-5	few	CTSSQDFPGGAHQPQHF	TGCACCAGCAGCCAAGATTTCCCAGGGGGCGCACATCAGCCCCAGCATTTT
.	TRBV2	TRBJ2-3	once	CASSGPTSTDTQYF	TGTGCCAGCAGCGGTCCCACTAGCACAGATACGCAGTATTTT